This paragraph reports one TCR beta chain. Its recognized antigen is unknown. No clone much larger than this one lies a single base away; base qualities are absent. The data were taken from a study of T-cell reconstitution after alpha-beta-depleted transplantation in children (dated by TCRdb to the mid-2010s). Some background on the complete study: Using TCR repertoire profiling, the study followed T-cell immune reconstitution in a quantitative way in children after TCRalphabeta/CD19-depleted allogeneic hematopoietic cell transplantation.

The paper as a whole reports these results and caveats: In some patients, the high TCRbeta diversity seen at day 60 was put down to recipient T cells and intrathymic progenitors that had survived conditioning. The apparently early recovery of alphabetaT-cell counts about two months after transplant reportedly depended on only several hundred rapidly expanded clones that came from non-depleted graft cells. Hyperexpanded clone frequencies declined over subsequent months; after one year, T-cell counts and TCRbeta diversity were mostly attributed to newly produced T cells.

The library relied on PCR. For sequencing, an Illumina HiSeq 2500 was employed. Molecular barcoding was employed in the preparation of TCR libraries, with unique molecular identifiers being used to normalize TCRbeta repertoire quantification. TCRdb reworked the public reads: Q25 trimming with fastp, MiXCR clone assembly, productive beta chains retained. Each CDR3 protein appears once, grouped with its most common genes and DNA. The sample includes about 440,000 distinct CDR3 sequences, with roughly 43% observed a single time. Under 30% of the sample lies in the top ten. This sample's treatment or condition label indicates: allogeneic hematopoietic cell transplantation with graft depleted of TCRalphabeta T cells and CD19 B cells. The children who served as transplant recipients had been given grafts of TCRalphabeta/CD19-depleted allogeneic hematopoietic cells. From the cysteine through the phenylalanine, the CDR3 covers 14 amino acids. The only DNA kept is the CDR3, 42 bases in frame from the first base. Via the germline V gene, CDR1 is SGHDT and CDR2 YYEEEE. Trimming accounts for 5 bases at V and 5 bases at J, while the number of junction bases matched to no gene is 9.

The rearrangement joined TRBV5-6 to TRBJ2-7; TRBD1 aligns with 8 central bases. This receptor was taken from a girl aged 2-10 years with aplastic anemia, due to receive a stem cell transplant. The sequencing here drew on PBMCs, taken before TCRalphabeta/CD19-depleted stem cell transplant. The CDR3 reads as follows: CASSPRGRVNEQYF. The nucleotide sequence is given as TGTGCCAGCAGTCCCAGGGGGCGCGTCAACGAGCAGTACTTC.